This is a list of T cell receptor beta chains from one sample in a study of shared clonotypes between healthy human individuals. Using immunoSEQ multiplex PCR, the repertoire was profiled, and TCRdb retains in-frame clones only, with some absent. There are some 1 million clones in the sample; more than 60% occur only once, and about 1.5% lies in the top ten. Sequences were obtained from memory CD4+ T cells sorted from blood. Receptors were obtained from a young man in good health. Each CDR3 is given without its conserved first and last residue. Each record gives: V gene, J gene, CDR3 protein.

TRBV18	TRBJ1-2	ASSPDRDLYGYT
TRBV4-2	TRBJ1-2	ASSQDTGYSHYGYT
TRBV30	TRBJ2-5	AWEATGVGAQY
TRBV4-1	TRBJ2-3	ASTRGAGTGGDTQY
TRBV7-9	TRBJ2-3	ASSLVDRPDTQY
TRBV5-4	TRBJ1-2	ASSLLNPDHRGGYT
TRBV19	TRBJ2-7	ASMSQGTYEQY
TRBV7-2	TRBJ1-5	ASSRGGVGQPQH
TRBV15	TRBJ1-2	ATSRESLSYGYT
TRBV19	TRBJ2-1	ASSATGKPGEQF
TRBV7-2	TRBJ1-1	ASGLGRMMDTEAF
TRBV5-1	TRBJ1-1	ASSYAGEVTEAF
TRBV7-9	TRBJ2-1	ASSLLAGQSGDEQF
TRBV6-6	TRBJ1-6	ASSPTRSSYNSPLH
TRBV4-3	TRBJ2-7	ASSQNHGKSSYEQY
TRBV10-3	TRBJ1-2	AISDGQGNGYT
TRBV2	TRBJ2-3	ASSGQLAGAGDTQY
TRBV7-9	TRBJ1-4	ASSPTGMTNEKLF
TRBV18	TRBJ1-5	ASSPGNSNQPQH
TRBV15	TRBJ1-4	ATSRATGNEKLF
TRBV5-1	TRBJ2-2	ASSPGWTQATGELF
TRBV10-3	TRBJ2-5	AISTGQGTQETQY
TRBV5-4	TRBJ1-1	ASSHGTSGGAF
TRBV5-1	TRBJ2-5	ASSSDRGRKGETQY
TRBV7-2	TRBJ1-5	ASSLAISSNQPQH
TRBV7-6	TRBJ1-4	ASSPRGNSEKLF
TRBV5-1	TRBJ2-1	ASSPSGGSSYNEQF